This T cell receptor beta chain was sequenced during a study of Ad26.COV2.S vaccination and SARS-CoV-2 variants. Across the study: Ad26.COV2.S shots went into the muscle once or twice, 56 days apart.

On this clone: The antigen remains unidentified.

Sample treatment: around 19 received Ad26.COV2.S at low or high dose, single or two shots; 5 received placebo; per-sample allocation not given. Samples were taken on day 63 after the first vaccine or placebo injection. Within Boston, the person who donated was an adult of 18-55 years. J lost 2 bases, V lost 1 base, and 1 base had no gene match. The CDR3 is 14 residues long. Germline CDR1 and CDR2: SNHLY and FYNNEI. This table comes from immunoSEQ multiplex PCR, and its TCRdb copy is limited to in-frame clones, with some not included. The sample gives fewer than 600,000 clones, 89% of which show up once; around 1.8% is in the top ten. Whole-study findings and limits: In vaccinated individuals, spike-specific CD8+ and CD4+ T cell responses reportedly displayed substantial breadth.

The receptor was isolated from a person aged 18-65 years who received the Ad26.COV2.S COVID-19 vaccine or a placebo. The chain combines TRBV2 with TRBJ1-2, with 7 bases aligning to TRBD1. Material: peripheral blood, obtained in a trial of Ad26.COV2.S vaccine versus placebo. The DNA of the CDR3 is TGTGCCAGCAGTGAAGAACAGGGGAACTATGGCTACACCTTC. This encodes CASSEEQGNYGYTF.